This T cell receptor (beta chain) derives from a study of blood T cell repertoires in COVID-19. Study details: Collection of acute and convalescent COVID-19 samples took place in the United States, Italy and Spain. PBMCs, B-cell-depleted T cells, or T cells were the source of the cDNA or gDNA that made up the material.

As handled by the study authors: Nucleated cell number was recorded as an estimate derived from reference gene primer amplification. Measured with immunoSEQ multiplex PCR; TCRdb has only the in-frame clones, and not every one. D and trimming come from the DNA, and the V and J calls and clone size come from that table. The table records some 270,000 clones, 70% to 90% of them present only once. V shed 4 bases and J 10 bases; nucleotides not matched to a gene: 10. The CDR3 loop spans 14 amino acids. Germline-derived CDR1 and CDR2 are SGHRS and YFSETQ. The clonotype originates from a woman in her 70s with acute or convalescent COVID-19. The V and J genes are TRBV5-1 and TRBJ2-1, with 8 bases that match TRBD1. Sequencing used peripheral blood. CDR3 region: CASSGQGERREQFF. CDR3 DNA: TGCGCCAGCAGCGGACAGGGAGAAAGGAGGGAGCAGTTCTTC.